The present T cell receptor beta chain was sequenced within a study of T cells in Graves' hyperthyroidism and ophthalmopathy. Extraction of PBMCs used approximately 10 ml of fresh peripheral blood. TCR beta CDR3 region amplification was performed from RNA transcripts. The HTBI primer set drove a first-round RT-PCR of the TCR CDR3. A single record per CDR3 protein comes from TCRdb applying MiXCR to the multiplex PCR reads. The sample consists of roughly 580,000 distinct CDR3 sequences, approximately 15% of them appearing once. Study-level findings and limits: Most expanded thyroid clonotypes above 0.001 recurred in blood.

This clonotype has only a few counts. Antigen unknown. Germline CDR1 and CDR2: DFQATT and SNEGSKA (reference sequence). CDR3 length: 15 residues. V lost 0 bases and J lost 2; bases outside the gene matches: 6. The TCR was taken from a woman in her twenties or thirties with Graves' hyperthyroidism that later progressed to Graves' ophthalmopathy. The chain links TRBV20-1 to TRBJ2-7, with 8 bases matching TRBD2. The source material was blood. As DNA, the CDR3 is TGCAGTGCTAGAGATCAAACGGGAGGGCCCTACGAGCAGTACTTC. Translation: CSARDQTGGPYEQYF.